The entry that follows covers one T cell receptor (beta chain) sequence. Its antigen is not identified. The CDR3 runs 16 residues. Germline values: CDR1 DFQATT, CDR2 SNEGSKA (reference sequence). V was clipped by 8 bases and J by 0 bases; unmatched bases: 13. From the reads, TCRdb called clonotypes with MiXCR, one entry per CDR3 protein. The sample shows about half a million distinct CDR3 sequences, about 33% of them seen only once. This entry belongs to a study of T cell repertoires in cytomegalovirus infection. Looking at the study overall: CMV infection plus the matching HLA type was flagged by public TCR beta signatures. Study-wide results and limits: Ex vivo, HLA-C-restricted CMV-specific TCR beta clonotypes prevailed over the rest of the response.

The rearrangement uses TRBV20-1 and TRBJ1-2; TRBD1 matches 9 bases. This TCR was sampled from a human donor in good health (CMV status not recorded). Some clones in this sample may be carry-over from other donors' samples. The sample was cultured PBMCs, taken from culture after CMV antigen stimulation. CDR3 protein: CSKTDDRDRANYGYTF. As DNA, the CDR3 is TGCAGTAAAACTGATGACCGGGACAGGGCTAACTATGGCTACACCTTC.